This T cell receptor beta chain appears in the sequencing data of a study of CD8 T cells in Susac syndrome. Reverse transcription of roughly 0.5 to 1 ug RNA was performed with random hexamers. TCRdb redid the calling of the immunoSEQ multiplex PCR reads with MiXCR, one entry per CDR3 protein. The table has some 250,000 distinct CDR3 sequences, about 96% seen once. Sequencing targeted TCR beta in blood CD8+ and CD4+ T cells. TEMRA cells were enriched by FACS, while CD8+ and CD4+ T cells were obtained through a negative isolation that was performed magnetically. The germline V gene encodes CDR1 KGHSH and CDR2 LQKENI. V was shortened by 0 bases and J by 1 base, with 9 bases between the two germline ends. The CDR3 loop spans 15 amino acids.

The TCR originated in a human donor with Susac syndrome. This chain uses TRBV18 with TRBJ1-1; D unclear. The sequenced material came from CD4+ T cells from PBMCs. The CDR3 coding sequence is TGTGCCAGCTCACCACCCACGGTTGGGAACACTGAAGCTTTCTTT. Translated, it gives CASSPPTVGNTEAFF.